This T cell receptor (beta chain) was identified during a study of blood T cell repertoires in COVID-19. Clones were read by immunoSEQ multiplex PCR, and TCRdb kept only the in-frame ones, dropping some. This repertoire shows roughly 290,000 clones, 70% to 90% found once; its top ten account for around 4.1%. Per germline, CDR1 GTSNPN and CDR2 SVGIG (reference sequence). Trimming shortened V by 5 bases and J by 3 bases, and 10 bases separated the two germline ends. The CDR3 is made up of 12 amino acids. V is TRBV30 and J is TRBJ1-1; D perhaps matches TRBD1 (6 bases). Source material: peripheral blood. The sequence was collected from a woman between 50 and 59 years old with active or convalescent COVID-19. The CDR3 protein is CAWGQGYTEAFF. The CDR3, as DNA: TGTGCCTGGGGGCAGGGGTACACTGAAGCTTTCTTT.